A selection of T cell receptor beta chains follows, all from one sample in a study of blood T cell repertoires in COVID-19. Assay used: immunoSEQ multiplex PCR; TCRdb lists only in-frame clones, some missing. This repertoire shows about 270,000 clones, roughly nine tenths found once; its top ten account for around 10%. Sequencing input: peripheral blood. These receptors came from a man aged 35-49 years who had recovered from COVID-19. The conserved cysteine and the conserved F or W are not part of the CDR3 here.

len	v_gene	j_gene	CDR3aa
15	TRBV9	TRBJ2-7	ASSPSGLGSPSYEQY
13	TRBV6-5	TRBJ2-2	ASNRLAGGTGELF
13	TRBV3-1/TRBV3-2	TRBJ2-3	ASSQAGGRTDTQY
13	TRBV7-9	TRBJ1-6	ASSLVAGIGSPLH
16	TRBV5-1	TRBJ2-7	ASSPGGTGVLLPYEQY
11	TRBV6-2/TRBV6-3	TRBJ1-1	ASSYPTGVEAF
11	TRBV7-9	TRBJ1-2	ASSLDSTYGYT
12	TRBV9	TRBJ1-2	ASSVGAGNLGYT
11	TRBV10-1	TRBJ2-7	ASSGGQGGEQY
15	TRBV9	TRBJ2-3	ASSVGRGRLETDTQY